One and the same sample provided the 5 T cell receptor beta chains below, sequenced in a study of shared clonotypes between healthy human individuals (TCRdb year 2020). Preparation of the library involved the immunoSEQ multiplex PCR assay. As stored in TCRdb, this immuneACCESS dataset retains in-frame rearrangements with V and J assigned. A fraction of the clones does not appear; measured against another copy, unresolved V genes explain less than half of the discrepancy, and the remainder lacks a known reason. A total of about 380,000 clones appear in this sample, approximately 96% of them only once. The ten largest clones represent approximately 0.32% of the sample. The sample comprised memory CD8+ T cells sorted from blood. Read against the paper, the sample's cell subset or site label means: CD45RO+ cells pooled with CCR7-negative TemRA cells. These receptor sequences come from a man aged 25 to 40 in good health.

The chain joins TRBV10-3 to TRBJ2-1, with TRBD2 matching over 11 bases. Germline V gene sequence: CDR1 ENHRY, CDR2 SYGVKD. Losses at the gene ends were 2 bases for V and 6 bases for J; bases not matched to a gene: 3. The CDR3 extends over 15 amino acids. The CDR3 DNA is TGTGCCATCAGTGAGGGACTAGCGGGCGCCAATGAGCAGTTCTTC. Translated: CAISEGLAGANEQFF.

The CDR3 sequence is CASSFRTTYEQYF. CDR3 sequence (DNA): TGTGCCAGCAGTTTCCGGACTACCTACGAGCAGTACTTC. V gene TRBV27 combines with J gene TRBJ2-7; weak D call: TRBD2 (6 bases). Germline CDR1 MNHEY, CDR2 SMNVEV (reference sequence). V lost 3 bases and J 2 bases, leaving 8 bases between the germline ends. This CDR3 has 13 amino acids.

This CDR3 is CAWSVDGGRGKQYF. DNA of the CDR3: TGTGCCTGGAGTGTAGACGGAGGACGGGGGAAGCAGTACTTC. The chain recombines TRBV30 with TRBJ2-7, with a tentative D call TRBD2 (6 bases). V shed 0 bases and J shed 8 bases, with 17 bases lying between them. Germline V gives CDR1 GTSNPN, CDR2 SVGIG (reference sequence). There are 14 residues in the CDR3.

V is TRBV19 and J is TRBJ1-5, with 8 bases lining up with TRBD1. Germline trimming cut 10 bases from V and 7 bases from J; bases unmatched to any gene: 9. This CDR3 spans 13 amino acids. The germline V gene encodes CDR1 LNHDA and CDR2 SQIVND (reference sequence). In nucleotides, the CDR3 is TGTGCCACAACTACGGACAGGGCCCAGCCCCAGCATTTT. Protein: CATTTDRAQPQHF.

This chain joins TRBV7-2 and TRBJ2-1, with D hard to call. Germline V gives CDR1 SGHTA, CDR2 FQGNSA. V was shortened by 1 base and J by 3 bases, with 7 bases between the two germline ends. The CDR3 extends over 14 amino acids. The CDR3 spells CASSLEPFYNEQFF. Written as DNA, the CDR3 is TGTGCCAGCAGCTTAGAACCGTTCTACAATGAGCAGTTCTTC.